This entry lists 20 T cell receptor beta chains sequenced from one sample in a study of T cell responses to AZD1222 COVID-19 vaccine. Clones were sequenced by immunoSEQ multiplex PCR, and TCRdb holds only the in-frame ones, with some missing. In the table there are roughly 75,000 clones, 65% to 85% of which are singletons. The sample was peripheral blood, taken on day 0 of AZD1222 vaccination. The receptors originated from an adult in good health.

The chain recombines TRBV6-6 with TRBJ2-6; 12 positions agree with TRBD2. Trimming at V came to 5 bases and at J to 0 bases, leaving 8 bases not matched to a gene. The CDR3 loop spans 19 amino acids. The germline CDR1 and CDR2 sequences are MNHNY and SVGAGI (reference sequence). CDR3 nucleotide sequence: TGTGCCAGCAGTCAACGACCGGGACTAGCGGGCTCTGGGGCCAACGTCCTGACTTTC. Its protein is CASSQRPGLAGSGANVLTF.

This sequence joins TRBV7-2 and TRBJ1-1; TRBD1 might be the D (5 bases). V lost 5 bases, J lost 1 base, and 11 bases lay in between. The CDR3 extends over 14 amino acids. Germline values: CDR1 SGHTA, CDR2 FQGNSA. CDR3 region: CASSPGRQNTEAFF. CDR3 bases: TGTGCCAGCAGCCCGGGACGGCAGAACACTGAAGCTTTCTTT. Supplemented by reference TRBV7-2 and TRBJ1-1, the full variable domain reads GAGVSQSPSNKVTEKGKDVELRCDPISGHTALYWYRQSLGQGLEFLIYFQGNSAPDKSGLPSDRFSAERTGGSVSTLTIQRTQQEDSAVYLCASSPGRQNTEAFFGQGTRLTVV.

The rearrangement joins TRBV6-5 to TRBJ1-3; 8 nucleotides agree with TRBD1. Germline assignment: CDR1 MNHEY and CDR2 SVGAGI. The CDR3 totals 13 residues. Trimming removed 9 bases from V and 4 bases from J; junction bases left unmatched: 5. The CDR3 loop reads CASRTGQGNTIYF. The CDR3 DNA sequence: TGTGCCAGTAGGACAGGGCAAGGAAACACCATATATTTT.

CDR3 sequence reads: CASSYSAGGGTGELFF. The CDR3 nucleotides are TGTGCCAGCAGTTACTCCGCCGGAGGGGGGACCGGGGAGCTGTTTTTT. The genes are TRBV6-5 and TRBJ2-2; D is perhaps TRBD1 or TRBD2 (6 bases each). The germline CDR1 and CDR2 sequences are MNHEY and SVGAGI. V was pared by 0 bases and J by 5 bases, with 13 bases between. The CDR3 has 16 residues.

The table lists this clone with a count of one. The CDR3 region has the DNA TGCGCCAGCAGCGAGACCCGGCAGGGCTCTAATGAAAAACTGTTTTTT. Protein product: CASSETRQGSNEKLFF. The chain uses TRBV5-1 and TRBJ1-4; weak D call: TRBD1 (5 bases). Germline V gene lookup returns CDR1 SGHRS and CDR2 YFSETQ. Trimming took off 4 bases at V and 3 bases at J, with 16 bases between the two ends. This CDR3 has 16 residues.

This chain links TRBV7-2 with TRBJ1-5, with TRBD1 matching 9 bases. Looked up from germline, CDR1 is SGHTA and CDR2 is FQGNSA. The trim removed 6 bases at V and 7 bases at J, leaving 4 bases unmatched. This CDR3 spans 13 amino acids. CDR3 nucleotides: TGTGCCAGCAGACCGACAGGGGGACAGCCCCAGCATTTT. Encoded protein: CASRPTGGQPQHF.

The rearrangement joins TRBV6-5 to TRBJ2-7; 10 bases line up with TRBD2. J lost 2 bases, V lost 0 bases, and 4 bases had no gene match. The CDR3 is made up of 16 amino acids. Germline assignment: CDR1 MNHEY and CDR2 SVGAGI. CDR3 sequence reads: CASSYSGSGGAYEQYF. DNA for the CDR3: TGTGCCAGCAGTTACTCGGGCAGCGGGGGGGCCTACGAGCAGTACTTC.

J is TRBJ1-1 and V is TRBV7-2; D is undetermined. Germline-derived CDR1 and CDR2 are SGHTA and FQGNSA. V dropped 2 bases and J dropped 3 bases, with 10 bases sitting between them. This CDR3 spans 14 amino acids. The CDR3 loop reads CASSLLAGDTEAFF. The DNA of the CDR3 is TGTGCCAGCAGCTTACTGGCCGGGGACACTGAAGCTTTCTTT.

In the case of this clone: The junction differs from germline at one of its ends, possibly a read error. DNA of the CDR3: TGTGCCAGCAGCGCTAAGGACAGGGGGTTCCCCTTC. It translates to CASSAKDRGFPF. The chain combines TRBV28 with TRBJ1-2; 10 bases are a match to TRBD1. The CDR3 is made up of 12 amino acids. Per the germline V gene, CDR1 is MDHEN and CDR2 is SYDVKM.

The chain links TRBV5-4 to TRBJ1-5, with no clear D. The V end lost 0 bases, the J end lost 6 bases, and 4 bases lay between the germline ends. Germline assignment: CDR1 SGHNT and CDR2 YYREEE (reference sequence). The CDR3 is 12 residues long. The CDR3 nucleotides are TGTGCCAGCAGCTTGGCCGGTCAGCCCCAGCATTTT. Its protein product is CASSLAGQPQHF.

The chain couples TRBV30 to TRBJ1-2; 10 nucleotides match TRBD1. Germline assignment: CDR1 GTSNPN and CDR2 SVGIG (reference sequence). The CDR3 totals 13 residues. V shed 8 bases and J 2 bases; nucleotides not matched to a gene: 5. The DNA for the CDR3 is TGTGCCGGCTGGACAGGGGGGAACTATGGCTACACCTTC. Translating gives CAGWTGGNYGYTF.

The chain employs TRBV19 and TRBJ2-7; D possibly corresponds to TRBD2 (5 bases). V lost 2 bases to trimming and J lost 7 bases, with 15 bases between them. There are 14 residues in the CDR3. Germline lookup yields CDR1 LNHDA and CDR2 SQIVND (reference sequence). CDR3 amino acids: CASSIRAISGEQYF. Here the CDR3 DNA reads TGTGCCAGTAGTATAAGGGCCATCTCGGGGGAGCAGTACTTC.

V gene TRBV7-9 combines with J gene TRBJ2-5, with D hard to call. This CDR3 contains 14 residues. Germline V gene sequence: CDR1 SEHNR, CDR2 FQNEAQ (reference sequence). Trimming cost V 3 bases and J 2 bases, with 10 bases left between them. In DNA form, the CDR3 reads TGTGCCAGCAGCTTCCCGGACGGTCAAGAGACCCAGTACTTC. Residues: CASSFPDGQETQYF. Using reference TRBV7-9 and TRBJ2-5 for the parts outside the CDR3, the full variable domain is DTGVSQNPRHKITKRGQNVTFRCDPISEHNRLYWYRQTLGQGPEFLTYFQNEAQLEKSRLLSDRFSAERPKGSFSTLEIQRTEQGDSAMYLCASSFPDGQETQYFGPGTRLLVL.

This clone was found once. The gene calls are TRBV11-3 and TRBJ1-2, with a weak D call TRBD1 (5 bases). With 3 bases removed from V and 5 bases from J, the gap between germline ends came to 10 bases. Looked up from germline, CDR1 is SGHNT and CDR2 is YENEEA. CDR3 length: 13 amino acids. The CDR3 bases are TGTGCCAGCAGCTTGGACAAATTGTATGGCTACACCTTC. Translating it yields CASSLDKLYGYTF. The variable domain in full, completed from reference TRBV11-3 and TRBJ1-2, reads EAGVVQSPRYKIIEKKQPVAFWCNPISGHNTLYWYLQNLGQGPELLIRYENEEAVDDSQLPKDRFSAERLKGVDSTLKIQPAELGDSAVYLCASSLDKLYGYTFGSGTRLTVV.

This clone has more than one count but fewer than ten. DNA for the CDR3: TGTGCCAGCAGCTTTAGCGGGACAGGGAGCTCCTACGAGCAGTACTTC. Translation: CASSFSGTGSSYEQYF. The chain uses TRBV7-9 and TRBJ2-7; TRBD1 might be the D (9 bases). This CDR3 has 16 amino acids. Germline CDR1 reads SEHNR; CDR2 reads FQNEAQ (reference sequence). Deletions cut 3 bases from V and 0 bases from J, with 15 bases between.

The J gene is TRBJ1-2, the V gene TRBV7-9; TRBD1 matches at 7 bases. CDR3 length: 13 amino acids. The germline gives CDR1 SEHNR, CDR2 FQNEAQ (reference sequence). J was trimmed by 6 bases and V by 1 base; bases with no gene match: 2. The CDR3 coding sequence is TGTGCCAGCAGCTTAGGACAGGGACATGGCTACACCTTC. Translated, it gives CASSLGQGHGYTF.

The CDR3 DNA sequence: TGTGCCAGCAGCCAAACCCGGGGGGGAACTGAAGCTTTCTTT. It yields the protein CASSQTRGGTEAFF. The genes are TRBV14 and TRBJ1-1, with a weak D call TRBD1 (5 bases). CDR1 and CDR2 (germline): SGHDN, FVKESK. V gave up 2 bases and J gave up 5 bases, with 12 bases separating them. The CDR3 contains 14 residues.

The chain uses TRBV28 and TRBJ2-2; TRBD2 aligns across 10 bases. The CDR3 extends over 16 amino acids. V dropped 7 bases and J dropped 2; count of bases not matched to a gene: 7. Germline loops: CDR1 MDHEN, CDR2 SYDVKM. This chain's CDR3 is CASNTGLAVNTGELFF. CDR3 in DNA: TGTGCCAGCAACACTGGACTAGCGGTTAACACCGGGGAGCTGTTTTTT.

The gene calls are TRBV14 and TRBJ1-2; D unclear. Trimming left V 4 bases short and J 1 base short, with 10 bases between. The V gene's germline CDR1 is SGHDN and CDR2 FVKESK. The CDR3 length is 14 residues. CDR3 DNA: TGTGCCAGCAGCCGCACCCAGAATAACTATGGCTACACCTTC. This gives the protein CASSRTQNNYGYTF. Supplemented by reference TRBV14 and TRBJ1-2, the full variable domain reads EAGVTQFPSHSVIEKGQTVTLRCDPISGHDNLYWYRRVMGKEIKFLLHFVKESKQDESGMPNNRFLAERTGGTYSTLKVQPAELEDSGVYFCASSRTQNNYGYTFGSGTRLTVV.

This clone is a singleton in its sample. CDR3 in DNA: TGTGGGGGAGGGGTAAGTACCTCTGGAAACACCATATATTTT. Its protein product is CGGGVSTSGNTIYF. V is TRBV9 and J is TRBJ1-3, with D possibly TRBD1 on 5 matching bases. Germline CDR1 is SGDLS and CDR2 is YYNGEE. The CDR3 loop spans 14 amino acids.